The 27 T cell receptor beta chains in this list originate from one sample, sequenced in a study of T cells in Graves' hyperthyroidism and ophthalmopathy. RNA transcripts yielded amplified TCR beta CDR3 regions. First-round RT-PCR with HTBI primers amplified the TCR CDR3 region. Via MiXCR, TCRdb re-called the multiplex PCR reads, giving one row per CDR3 protein. This sample has 400,000 to 450,000 distinct CDR3 sequences, with roughly 14% found just once. The sequenced sample was blood. The receptors here all came from a man aged 18 to 35 with Graves' ophthalmopathy.

There are many counts of this clonotype. The V and J genes are TRBV18 and TRBJ1-5; D is uncertain. Per the germline V gene, CDR1 is KGHSH and CDR2 is LQKENI. This CDR3 is 13 amino acids long. V was pared by 8 bases and J by 6 bases, with 14 bases between. CDR3 amino acids: CASSTSQPQPQHF. As DNA, the CDR3 is TGTGCCAGCAGTACGTCTCAGCCTCAGCCCCAGCATTTT.

This clonotype was seen at least ten times. The chain couples TRBV2 to TRBJ1-6; D uncertain. There are 15 residues in the CDR3. CDR1 is SNHLY and CDR2 is FYNNEI in the germline V gene. Trimming pared 0 bases from V and 10 bases from J, leaving 13 bases between. The CDR3 DNA sequence: TGTGCCAGCAGTGAAGCTGGACGCTATCCCTCACCCCTCCACTTT. As protein: CASSEAGRYPSPLHF.

This clonotype was detected many times. The gene calls are TRBV20-1 and TRBJ1-2; TRBD1 is a possible D gene (5 bases). Trimming pared 3 bases from V and 6 bases from J, leaving 8 bases between. The CDR3 covers 11 residues. Germline V gene lookup returns CDR1 DFQATT and CDR2 SNEGSKA (reference sequence). The CDR3 here is CSASSGHGYTF. CDR3 nucleotide sequence: TGCAGTGCTAGCTCAGGGCATGGCTACACCTTC.

This clonotype was seen repeatedly, ten times or more. The rearrangement joins TRBV6-1 to TRBJ2-5, with 7 bases matching TRBD2. This CDR3 is built from 15 residues. The germline gives CDR1 MNHNS, CDR2 SASEGT. The CDR3 spells CVLRGQGRAWETQYF. CDR3 coding DNA: TGTGTCCTACGTGGTCAAGGGAGGGCCTGGGAGACCCAGTACTTC.

The chain joins TRBV6-2 or TRBV6-3 to TRBJ2-1; a weak D match, TRBD1 (6 bases). The CDR3 has 13 amino acids. Trimming took 6 bases from V and 9 from J, leaving 15 bases between them. The V gene's germline CDR1 is MNHEY and CDR2 SVGEGT. The CDR3 nucleotides are TGTGCCAGCAGAACAGGGTCCACGGCTGAGCAGTTCTTC. The encoded protein is CASRTGSTAEQFF.

This clonotype turned up a few times. The CDR3 DNA sequence: TGTGCCAGTAGTATTATGACCTCTGGGGCCAACGTCCTGACTTTC. Its translation is CASSIMTSGANVLTF. V usage is TRBV19 and J usage is TRBJ2-6; no clear D. This CDR3 region has 15 residues. Trimming left V 3 bases short and J 0 bases short, with 6 bases between. The germline gives CDR1 LNHDA, CDR2 SQIVND (reference sequence).

At least ten counts were recorded for this clonotype. The chain has TRBV2 and TRBJ2-2; D gene ambiguous. The CDR3 extends over 12 amino acids. Germline CDR1 and CDR2: SNHLY and FYNNEI. Deletions cut 5 bases from V and 12 bases from J, with 13 bases between. CDR3 sequence (DNA): TGTGCCAGCAGTTTCGGTTCCCGGAAGCTGTTTTTT. It translates to CASSFGSRKLFF.

The V call is TRBV9, the J call TRBJ1-4; 9 bases align to TRBD1. From germline, CDR1 is SGDLS and CDR2 YYNGEE. This CDR3 comprises 16 residues. J lost 8 bases, V lost 1 base, and 9 bases had no gene match. CDR3 DNA sequence: TGTGCCAGCAGCGTAAGGGGGGACAGGGTCACCGAAAAACTGTTTTTT. Translation gives CASSVRGDRVTEKLFF.

This clonotype has more than one count but fewer than ten. The chain carries TRBV13 and TRBJ2-7; TRBD2 agrees at 12 bases. CDR3 length: 14 residues. The V gene's germline CDR1 is PRHDT and CDR2 FYEKMQ (reference sequence). V trimming: 3 bases; J trimming: 7 bases; junction bases outside the gene matches: 4. The CDR3 coding sequence is TGTGCCAGCAGCTTGGGACTAGCGGGTAAAGAGCAGTACTTC. This encodes CASSLGLAGKEQYF.

The chain carries TRBV3-1 and TRBJ2-7; TRBD2 agrees at 10 bases. Germline trimming cut 1 base from V and 9 bases from J; bases unmatched to any gene: 9. The CDR3 spans 15 residues. Germline lookup yields CDR1 LGHDT and CDR2 YNNKEL (reference sequence). CDR3 sequence: CASSQVVAGGHGQYF. CDR3 nucleotides: TGTGCCAGCAGCCAAGTAGTAGCGGGAGGCCACGGGCAGTACTTC.

In this sample, this clonotype turned up many times. The chain carries TRBV7-3 and TRBJ2-2, with a tentative D call TRBD1 (6 bases). The CDR3 consists of 16 residues. Germline assignment: CDR1 SGHTA and CDR2 FQGTGA. V lost 4 bases to trimming and J lost 4 bases, with 16 bases between them. The CDR3 bases are TGTGCCAGCAGCTATTCCGGGACAATCGTCACCGGGGAGCTGTTTTTT. It encodes CASSYSGTIVTGELFF.

This clonotype occurred many times. The V call is TRBV12-3 or TRBV12-4, the J call TRBJ1-1; perhaps TRBD1 as D (6 bases). The ends were cut back, 2 bases at V and 2 bases at J, with 9 bases in the middle. This CDR3 contains 14 residues. CDR3 sequence: CASSLKGGNTEAFF. Here the CDR3 DNA reads TGTGCCAGCAGTTTAAAGGGGGGTAACACTGAAGCTTTCTTT.

This clonotype was counted a few times. The chain joins TRBV11-2 to TRBJ2-5; D call uncertain. CDR3 length equals 14 residues. Trimming shortened V by 9 bases and J by 3 bases, and 17 bases separated the two germline ends. CDR1 is SGHAT and CDR2 is FQNNGV in the germline V gene. The CDR3 DNA follows: TGTGCCAGTATGGCTGGCCAGGCGAAAGAGACCCAGTACTTC. It is translated as CASMAGQAKETQYF.

This clonotype has more than one count but fewer than ten. The junction departs from germline at one end; a sequencing error may be responsible. The chain combines TRBV7-7 with TRBJ2-1; maybe TRBD2 (6 bases). The CDR3 contains 16 residues. CDR1 is SSHAT, CDR2 FNYEAQ, per germline (reference sequence). CDR3 loop: CASSAVGEATYNEQFF. CDR3 coding DNA: TGTGCTAGCAGCGCCGTAGGGGAGGCGACCTACAATGAGCAGTTCTTC.

In the case of this clonotype: Just one base apart from a much larger clone, this may be a read error. The chain has TRBV9 and TRBJ2-5; D uncertain. The CDR3 has 15 residues. The germline V and J ends were trimmed by 0 bases and 1 base, with 10 bases remaining between them. CDR1 SGDLS and CDR2 YYNGEE come from the germline V gene. The CDR3 reads CASSVDSEAQETQYF. CDR3 coding DNA: TGTGCCAGCAGCGTAGACTCCGAGGCCCAAGAGACCCAGTACTTC.

As regards this clonotype: This may arise from a read error, as a much more abundant clone is one base away. The chain couples TRBV10-3 to TRBJ2-2; D could derive from TRBD1 or TRBD2 (6 bases each). The germline V gene has CDR1 ENHRY and CDR2 SYGVKD. The CDR3 has 16 amino acids. With 9 bases removed from V and 6 bases from J, the gap between germline ends came to 23 bases. CDR3 amino acids: CAIGGRRGADAGELFF. In DNA form, the CDR3 reads TGTGCCATAGGTGGACGGAGGGGGGCCGACGCCGGGGAGCTGTTTTTT.

This clonotype came up many times. The chain is built from TRBV3-1 and TRBJ2-4, with 8 positions matching TRBD2. This CDR3 is built from 13 residues. From germline, CDR1 is LGHDT and CDR2 YNNKEL (reference sequence). Trimming removed 7 bases from V and 5 bases from J; junction bases left unmatched: 4. The CDR3 protein is CASKRGGENIQYF. The CDR3 DNA follows: TGTGCCAGCAAACGGGGGGGCGAAAACATTCAGTACTTC.

This clonotype was seen ten or more times. The rearrangement uses TRBV11-2 and TRBJ2-3, with D possibly TRBD1 on 6 matching bases. The V end lost 3 bases, the J end lost 6 bases, and 10 bases lay between the germline ends. Germline V gene data show CDR1 as SGHAT and CDR2 as FQNNGV. CDR3 length equals 13 residues. The CDR3 bases are TGTGCCAGCAGCTTTAAGGGGGTGGATACGCAGTATTTT. This sequence encodes CASSFKGVDTQYF.

This clonotype was seen at least ten times. This chain joins TRBV6-1 and TRBJ1-5, with D possibly TRBD1 on 6 matching bases. Trimming stripped 6 bases from V and 7 bases from J, with 13 bases between. The CDR3 consists of 13 residues. Germline V CDR1 and CDR2: MNHNS, SASEGT. CDR3 protein: CASRDSFGQPQHF. The CDR3 nucleotides are TGTGCCAGCAGGGACAGTTTTGGCCAGCCCCAGCATTTT.

Ten or more counts support this clonotype. The chain combines TRBV28 with TRBJ1-2; 8 bases agree with TRBD1. Germline-derived CDR1 and CDR2 are MDHEN and SYDVKM. V dropped 5 bases and J dropped 4; count of bases not matched to a gene: 6. The CDR3 is 14 residues long. The CDR3 nucleotides read TGTGCCAGCAGTACCCATGGACAGGGCTATGGCTACACCTTC. Translation gives CASSTHGQGYGYTF.

The J gene is TRBJ2-5, the V gene TRBV6-1, with D possibly TRBD2 on 7 matching bases. This CDR3 is built from 15 residues. The V gene's germline CDR1 is MNHNS and CDR2 SASEGT. The V end lost 6 bases, the J end lost 1 base, and 15 bases lay between the germline ends. Here the CDR3 DNA reads TGTGCCAGCAGCATCCTCGGGGGGCCCCAAGAGACCCAGTACTTC. It encodes CASSILGGPQETQYF.

The rearrangement joins TRBV4-1 to TRBJ1-5; D possibly corresponds to TRBD1 (5 bases). From germline, CDR1 is MGHRA and CDR2 YSYEKL. This CDR3 region has 15 residues. V dropped 0 bases and J dropped 4 bases, with 10 bases sitting between them. CDR3 loop: CASSQDAGVNQPQHF. For the CDR3, the DNA is TGCGCCAGCAGCCAAGATGCGGGGGTTAATCAGCCCCAGCATTTT.

This clonotype has a count of ten or more. The rearrangement uses TRBV18 and TRBJ1-4; D is perhaps TRBD1 (6 bases). This CDR3 has 14 residues. The germline V and J ends were trimmed by 1 base and 5 bases, with 8 bases remaining between them. Germline CDR1 KGHSH, CDR2 LQKENI. The CDR3 nucleotides read TGTGCCAGCTCACCACAGGGGGACAATGAAAAACTGTTTTTT. Its protein product is CASSPQGDNEKLFF.

There are many counts of this clonotype. The chain uses TRBV20-1 and TRBJ2-1; D uncertain. The CDR3 is 12 amino acids. V gave up 5 bases and J gave up 6 bases, with 11 bases separating them. CDR1 is DFQATT, CDR2 SNEGSKA, per germline (reference sequence). CDR3 sequence reads: CSALRAGNEQFF. The CDR3 DNA sequence: TGCAGTGCTTTAAGGGCAGGCAATGAGCAGTTCTTC.

Concerning this clonotype: Sequence at one end of the junction differs from germline and may be a read error. The rearrangement uses TRBV11-2 and TRBJ2-1; 7 positions match TRBD1. The CDR3 loop spans 12 amino acids. Germline V gene data show CDR1 as SGHAT and CDR2 as FQNNGV. The CDR3 loop reads CAGSPTGIEQFF. The CDR3 coding sequence is TGTGCCGGCAGCCCGACAGGGATTGAGCAGTTCTTC.

This clonotype has a count of ten or more. The V call is TRBV7-9, the J call TRBJ2-3; possible D gene TRBD2, 5 bases. Germline V gives CDR1 SEHNR, CDR2 FQNEAQ (reference sequence). V lost 4 bases and J lost 1, with 18 bases in between. The CDR3 has 17 residues. CDR3 sequence (DNA): TGTGCCAGCAGCTCCAATAGCGAAAGAGGAGGCACAGATACGCAGTATTTT. This translates into CASSSNSERGGTDTQYF.

This clonotype was detected many times. This sequence joins TRBV6-1 and TRBJ2-7, with D maybe TRBD2 (5 bases). CDR1 and CDR2 from the germline V gene are MNHNS and SASEGT. This CDR3 is 13 amino acids long. Deletions cut 5 bases from V and 2 bases from J, with 10 bases between. The CDR3 sequence is CASSPERAYEQYF. CDR3 sequence (DNA): TGTGCCAGCAGTCCTGAGAGGGCCTACGAGCAGTACTTC.